A selection of T cell receptor beta chains follows, all from one sample in a study of OX40 agonist ivuxolimab in advanced cancers. Clones were sequenced by immunoSEQ multiplex PCR, and TCRdb holds only the in-frame ones, with some missing. The table records more than 65,000 clones, about 83% of them present only once. The source was CD4+ or CD8+ T cells sorted from blood, collected in a trial of the OX40 agonist ivuxolimab. The receptors were sampled from an adult with an advanced solid tumor such as melanoma, head and neck, liver or kidney cancer. CDR3s include the opening cysteine and the closing phenylalanine or tryptophan. The D gene is left open where the match is weak.

j_call | d_call | v_call | cdr3_aa | cdr3_nt
TRBJ2-7 | TRBD1 | TRBV5-1 | CASSSGQGVHEQYF | TGCGCCAGCAGCTCCGGACAGGGGGTCCACGAGCAGTACTTC
TRBJ1-1 | TRBD1 | TRBV27 | CASSYTVLQGTKAFF | TGTGCCAGCAGCTATACCGTTTTACAGGGGACTAAAGCTTTCTTT
TRBJ1-1 | . | TRBV6-6 | CASRDGGSSTEAFF | TGTGCCAGCAGGGACGGGGGCTCGAGCACTGAAGCTTTCTTT
TRBJ2-1 | . | TRBV12-1 | CASSFERPSYNEQFF | TGTGCCAGCAGCTTTGAGAGACCATCGTACAATGAGCAGTTCTTC
TRBJ2-4 | . | TRBV4-3 | CASSPTIDNIQYF | TGCGCCAGCAGCCCCACAATAGATAACATTCAGTACTTC
TRBJ1-4 | . | TRBV7-2 | CASSLAAQTTNEKLFF | TGTGCCAGCAGCTTAGCAGCTCAGACAACTAATGAAAAACTGTTTTTT
TRBJ1-2 | . | TRBV11-3 | CASSLQDSARVRGYTF | TGTGCCAGCAGCTTACAGGACTCGGCCAGGGTACGTGGCTACACCTTC
TRBJ1-2 | . | TRBV28 | CASRGDKLGGYTF | TGTGCCAGCAGAGGGGACAAGCTGGGGGGCTACACCTTC
TRBJ1-5 | TRBD1 | TRBV19 | CASSINFRRETGGPNQPQHF | TGTGCCAGTAGTATTAATTTTCGACGGGAGACAGGGGGCCCCAATCAGCCCCAGCATTTT
TRBJ1-6 | . | TRBV11-2 | CASSLATAANSYNSPLHF | TGTGCCAGCAGCTTAGCGACTGCCGCGAACTCCTATAATTCACCCCTCCACTTT
TRBJ2-1 | TRBD2 | TRBV27 | CASSLSGLAGGSNEQFF | TGTGCCAGCAGTTTATCGGGGCTAGCGGGAGGGTCCAATGAGCAGTTCTTC
TRBJ2-2 | . | TRBV12-5 | CASAPQGGHTGELFF | TGTGCTAGTGCTCCTCAGGGGGGGCACACCGGGGAGCTGTTTTTT
TRBJ2-1 | . | TRBV4-3 | CASSPQGSPYNEQFF | TGCGCCAGCAGCCCACAGGGATCCCCCTACAATGAGCAGTTCTTC
TRBJ2-3 | TRBD1 | TRBV10-1 | CASSEWGDREDPDTQYF | TGCGCCAGCAGTGAGTGGGGGGACAGGGAGGATCCAGATACGCAGTATTTT